The sequence of this T cell receptor beta chain was determined in a study of T cell responses to AZD1222 COVID-19 vaccine. The CDR3 has 15 residues. V shed 0 bases and J 3 bases; nucleotides not matched to a gene: 0. Germline assignment: CDR1 SGHNT and CDR2 YYREEE (reference sequence). Data came from immunoSEQ multiplex PCR; TCRdb stores just in-frame clones and leaves some out. Seen here are about 170,000 clones, about 83% observed once, and the top ten hold 1.1%. The chain has TRBV5-4 and TRBJ2-2, with 9 bases matching TRBD1. Material: peripheral blood, obtained 28 days after the second AZD1222 dose. The source of this sequence is an adult who received the AZD1222 COVID-19 vaccine. Written as DNA, the CDR3 is TGTGCCAGCAGCTTGGGGGACAGGGACACCGGGGAGCTGTTTTTT. The encoded protein is CASSLGDRDTGELFF.